Shown below are 11 T cell receptor beta chains from a single sample sequenced in a study of human thymus T cells. Thymic tissue was derived from resections collected during corrective heart surgery. Using immunoSEQ multiplex PCR, the repertoire was profiled, and TCRdb retains in-frame clones only, with some absent. This repertoire shows 55,000 to 85,000 clones, approximately 95% found once; its top ten account for approximately 0.032%. Sequencing was done on a sample of thymus tissue. These receptors all stem from a girl under three years old with a congenital heart defect but otherwise immunologically healthy.

The V and J genes are TRBV7-2 and TRBJ2-3; 12 bases match TRBD2. Germline V lookup: CDR1 SGHTA, CDR2 FQGNSA. This CDR3 is built from 19 residues. V lost 5 bases and J lost 2; bases outside the gene matches: 14. The DNA of the CDR3 is TGTGCCAGCAGCCCCTGGACTAGCGGGACCCCGTGGCTCACAGATACGCAGTATTTT. It translates to CASSPWTSGTPWLTDTQYF.

The chain couples TRBV27 to TRBJ1-1; TRBD1 might be the D (6 bases). Per germline, CDR1 MNHEY and CDR2 SMNVEV (reference sequence). The CDR3 runs to 16 residues. V was cut by 6 bases and J by 0 bases, with 17 bases left in between. CDR3 in DNA: TGTGCCAGCAGGACAAAGGGGGAGTTGTTGAACACTGAAGCTTTCTTT. This encodes CASRTKGELLNTEAFF.

DNA for the CDR3: TGTGCCAGCAGTGGACACACGAACACTGAAGCTTTCTTT. Protein: CASSGHTNTEAFF. The chain is built from TRBV7-9 and TRBJ1-1, with D maybe TRBD1 (5 bases). Trimming cost V 6 bases and J 1 base, with 9 bases left between them. This CDR3 contains 13 residues. CDR1 is SEHNR, CDR2 FQNEAQ, per germline (reference sequence).

The V and J genes are TRBV7-2 and TRBJ2-7; 9 nucleotides line up with TRBD1. Trimming cost V 5 bases and J 4 bases; bases outside gene matches: 6. CDR1 and CDR2 from the germline V gene are SGHTA and FQGNSA. The CDR3 consists of 14 residues. CDR3 protein: CASSQQGARYEQYF. DNA for the CDR3: TGTGCCAGCAGCCAACAGGGGGCGAGGTACGAGCAGTACTTC.

This chain links TRBV19 with TRBJ2-1; the D gene is possibly TRBD2 (6 bases). V gave up 5 bases and J gave up 3 bases, with 14 bases separating them. The germline V gene has CDR1 LNHDA and CDR2 SQIVND (reference sequence). CDR3 length: 15 residues. This CDR3 is CASSVGGNGYNEQFF. The CDR3 DNA is TGTGCCAGTAGTGTCGGCGGGAACGGCTACAATGAGCAGTTCTTC. Full variable domain (remainder filled in from reference TRBV19 and TRBJ2-1): DGGITQSPKYLFRKEGQNVTLSCEQNLNHDAMYWYRQDPGQGLRLIYYSQIVNDFQKGDIAEGYSVSREKKESFPLTVTSAQKNPTAFYLCASSVGGNGYNEQFFGPGTRLTVL.

This chain uses TRBV25-1 with TRBJ2-7, with 7 bases lining up with TRBD1. This CDR3 is 15 amino acids long. V dropped 1 base and J dropped 5; count of bases not matched to a gene: 8. Germline CDR1 and CDR2: MGHDK and SYGVNS. CDR3 loop: CASSESRGSRDEQYF. The DNA for the CDR3 is TGTGCCAGCAGTGAATCCAGGGGGAGCAGAGACGAGCAGTACTTC.

The gene calls are TRBV28 and TRBJ2-1, with D tentatively TRBD1 (5 bases). The germline gives CDR1 MDHEN, CDR2 SYDVKM. The CDR3 runs to 19 residues. V lost 3 bases and J 8 bases, leaving 29 bases between the germline ends. The CDR3 nucleotides are TGTGCCAGCAGTTTCCCCGCACCCCTCTTCTCGACAGCTCGGGATGAGCAGTTCTTC. It specifies CASSFPAPLFSTARDEQFF.

The chain links TRBV19 to TRBJ2-5; D could derive from TRBD1 or TRBD2 (6 bases each). CDR3 size: 16 residues. V lost 5 bases, J lost 1 base, and 17 bases lay in between. CDR1 LNHDA and CDR2 SQIVND come from the germline V gene (reference sequence). The CDR3 reads CASSPGARGTQETQYF. The DNA of the CDR3 is TGTGCCAGTAGTCCGGGGGCGAGGGGAACCCAAGAGACCCAGTACTTC.

The rearrangement joins TRBV5-1 to TRBJ1-3; TRBD1 is a possible D gene (5 bases). Germline values: CDR1 SGHRS, CDR2 YFSETQ. V was cut by 0 bases and J by 0 bases, with 16 bases left in between. This CDR3 region has 18 residues. The CDR3: CASSLETGTVPSGNTIYF. CDR3 coding DNA: TGCGCCAGCAGCTTGGAAACCGGGACGGTACCCTCTGGAAACACCATATATTTT. The complete variable domain, with remaining parts taken from reference TRBV5-1 and TRBJ1-3, reads KAGVTQTPRYLIKTRGQQVTLSCSPISGHRSVSWYQQTPGQGLQFLFEYFSETQRNKGNFPGRFSGRQFSNSRSEMNVSTLELGDSALYLCASSLETGTVPSGNTIYFGEGSWLTVV.

The J gene is TRBJ2-4, the V gene TRBV5-6; 11 bases match TRBD2. V was pared by 0 bases and J by 4 bases, with 9 bases of the junction left unmatched. Germline V gene lookup returns CDR1 SGHDT and CDR2 YYEEEE. The CDR3 has 18 amino acids. CDR3 sequence: CASSLAFLLAGDKNIQYF. CDR3 coding DNA: TGTGCCAGCAGCTTGGCCTTCCTACTAGCGGGAGATAAAAACATTCAGTACTTC.

V gene TRBV5-1 combines with J gene TRBJ2-7; D is possibly TRBD1 (5 bases). Trimming shortened V by 7 bases and J by 4 bases, and 15 bases separated the two germline ends. From germline, CDR1 is SGHRS and CDR2 YFSETQ. This CDR3 region has 13 residues. CDR3: CASAQVVGYEQYF. CDR3 bases: TGCGCCAGCGCACAGGTGGTGGGGTACGAGCAGTACTTC.